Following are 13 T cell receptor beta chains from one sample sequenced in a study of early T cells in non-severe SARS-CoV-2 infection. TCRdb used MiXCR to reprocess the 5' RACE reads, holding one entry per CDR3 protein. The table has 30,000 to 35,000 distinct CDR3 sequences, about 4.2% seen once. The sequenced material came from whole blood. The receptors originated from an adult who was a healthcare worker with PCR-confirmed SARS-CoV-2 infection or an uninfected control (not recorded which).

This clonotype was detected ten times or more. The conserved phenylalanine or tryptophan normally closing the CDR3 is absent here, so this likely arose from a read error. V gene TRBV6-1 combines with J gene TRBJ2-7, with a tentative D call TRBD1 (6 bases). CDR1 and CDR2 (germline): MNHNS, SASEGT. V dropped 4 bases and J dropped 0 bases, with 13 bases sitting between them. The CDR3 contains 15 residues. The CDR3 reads CASSVLTGSSYEQYS. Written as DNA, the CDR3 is TGTGCCAGCAGTGTACTAACAGGGAGCTCCTACGAGCAGTACTCC.

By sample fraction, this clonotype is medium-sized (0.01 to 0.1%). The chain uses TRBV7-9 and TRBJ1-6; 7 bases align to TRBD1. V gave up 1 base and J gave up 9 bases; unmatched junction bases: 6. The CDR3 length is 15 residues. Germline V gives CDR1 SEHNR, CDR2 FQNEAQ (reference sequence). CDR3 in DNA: TGTGCCAGCAGCTTAGTGAACAGGGGAGTTTCACCCCTCCACTTT. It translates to CASSLVNRGVSPLHF.

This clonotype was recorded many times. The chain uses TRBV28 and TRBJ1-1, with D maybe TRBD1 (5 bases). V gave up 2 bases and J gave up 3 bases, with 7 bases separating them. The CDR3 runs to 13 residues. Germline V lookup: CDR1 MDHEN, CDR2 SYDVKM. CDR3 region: CASSLDSYTEAFF. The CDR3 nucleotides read TGTGCCAGCAGTTTAGACAGCTACACTGAAGCTTTCTTT.

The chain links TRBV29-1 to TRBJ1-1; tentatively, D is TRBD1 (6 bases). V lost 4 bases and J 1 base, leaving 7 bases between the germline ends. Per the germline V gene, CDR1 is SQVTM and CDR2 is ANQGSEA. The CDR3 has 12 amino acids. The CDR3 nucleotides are TGCAGCGTTGTACAGGGGAACACTGAAGCTTTCTTT. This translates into CSVVQGNTEAFF.

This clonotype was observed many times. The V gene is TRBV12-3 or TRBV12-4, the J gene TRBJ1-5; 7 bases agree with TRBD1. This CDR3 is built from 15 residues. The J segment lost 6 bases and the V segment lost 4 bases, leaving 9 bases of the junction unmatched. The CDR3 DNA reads TGTGCCAGCAGTTACAGGGGCGCAGGCAGTCAGCCCCAGCATTTT. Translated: CASSYRGAGSQPQHF.

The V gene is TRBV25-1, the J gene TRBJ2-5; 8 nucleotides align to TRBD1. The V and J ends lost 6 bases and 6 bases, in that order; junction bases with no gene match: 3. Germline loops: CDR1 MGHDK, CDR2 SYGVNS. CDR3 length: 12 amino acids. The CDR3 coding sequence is TGTGCCAGCAGCGGACAGGGAAAGACCCAGTACTTC. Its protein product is CASSGQGKTQYF.

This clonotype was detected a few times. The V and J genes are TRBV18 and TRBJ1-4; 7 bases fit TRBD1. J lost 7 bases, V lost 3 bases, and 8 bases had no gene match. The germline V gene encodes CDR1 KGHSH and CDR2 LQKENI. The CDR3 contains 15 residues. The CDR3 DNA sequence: TGTGCCAGCTCACCGAACCAGGGGGATATTGAAAAACTGTTTTTT. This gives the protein CASSPNQGDIEKLFF. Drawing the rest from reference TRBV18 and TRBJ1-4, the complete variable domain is NAGVMQNPRHLVRRRGQEARLRCSPMKGHSHVYWYRQLPEEGLKFMVYLQKENIIDESGMPKERFSAEFPKEGPSILRIQQVVRGDSAAYFCASSPNQGDIEKLFFGSGTQLSVL.

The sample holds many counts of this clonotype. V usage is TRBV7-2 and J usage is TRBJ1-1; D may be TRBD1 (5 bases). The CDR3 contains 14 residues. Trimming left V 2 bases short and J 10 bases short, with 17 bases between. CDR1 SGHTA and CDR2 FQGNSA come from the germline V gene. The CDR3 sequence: CASSLSTGTPRAFF. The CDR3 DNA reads TGTGCCAGCAGCTTATCGACCGGGACGCCGAGAGCTTTCTTT.

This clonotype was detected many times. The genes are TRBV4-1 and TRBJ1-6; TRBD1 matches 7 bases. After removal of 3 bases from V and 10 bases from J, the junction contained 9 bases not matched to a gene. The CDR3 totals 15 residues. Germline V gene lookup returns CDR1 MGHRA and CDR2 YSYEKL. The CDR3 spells CASSQGQGVGSPLHF. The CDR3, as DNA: TGCGCCAGCAGCCAGGGGCAGGGGGTCGGGTCACCCCTCCACTTT.

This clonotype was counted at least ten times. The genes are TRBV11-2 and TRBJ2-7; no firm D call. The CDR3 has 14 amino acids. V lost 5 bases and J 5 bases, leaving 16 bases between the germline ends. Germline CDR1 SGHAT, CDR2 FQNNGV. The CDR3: CASSLHGLGNEQYF. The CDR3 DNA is TGTGCCAGCAGCCTCCATGGCCTGGGCAACGAGCAGTACTTC.

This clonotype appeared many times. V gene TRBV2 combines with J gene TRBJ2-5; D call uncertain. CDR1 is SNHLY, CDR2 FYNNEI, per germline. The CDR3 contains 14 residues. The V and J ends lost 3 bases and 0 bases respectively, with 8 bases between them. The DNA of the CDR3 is TGTGCCAGCAGTGACCAACAGTACCAAGAGACCCAGTACTTC. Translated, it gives CASSDQQYQETQYF.

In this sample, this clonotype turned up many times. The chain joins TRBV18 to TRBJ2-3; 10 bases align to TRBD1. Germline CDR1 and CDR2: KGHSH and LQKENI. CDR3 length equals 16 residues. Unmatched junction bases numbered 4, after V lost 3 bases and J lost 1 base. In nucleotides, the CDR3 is TGTGCCAGCTCACCGGTAGGGACAGGGGGCACAGATACGCAGTATTTT. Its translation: CASSPVGTGGTDTQYF.

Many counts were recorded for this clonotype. In nucleotides, the CDR3 is TGCAGTGCAAGGACAGGCCCTGGAAACACCATATATTTT. It encodes CSARTGPGNTIYF. The V call is TRBV20-1, the J call TRBJ1-3, with TRBD1 identical over 7 bases. The CDR3 has 13 amino acids. The germline V gene has CDR1 DFQATT and CDR2 SNEGSKA (reference sequence). With 6 bases clipped from V and 2 bases from J, the junction kept 4 bases outside the gene matches.